The rows below give T cell receptor beta chains drawn from one sample of a study of blood T cells in healthy people across ages. TCRdb processed the 5' RACE reads anew with MiXCR; each CDR3 protein has one entry. The repertoire holds some 1,500,000 distinct CDR3 sequences, with about 45% as singletons. Material: blood. The receptors stem from a woman aged 18-29 years in good health. CDR3s include the opening cysteine and the closing phenylalanine or tryptophan. The D gene is left open where the match is weak. Some rows have no size entry. The others give once, few or many, or a class for an expanded clone.

TRBD1 | NA | TRBJ1-1 | TRBV6-5 | CASSDDRVTEAFF | TGTGCCAGCAGTGACGACAGGGTGACTGAAGCTTTCTTT
NA | few | TRBJ2-7 | TRBV5-5 | CASSSKSSSYEQYF | TGTGCCAGCAGCTCAAAGAGCAGCTCCTACGAGCAGTACTTC
NA | few | TRBJ1-2 | TRBV9 | CASSDVWEGYTF | TGTGCCAGCAGCGACGTATGGGAGGGCTACACCTTC
NA | NA | TRBJ2-1 | TRBV7-2 | CASSPRPALGVSYNEQFF | TGTGCCAGCAGCCCCCGGCCCGCTTTGGGGGTTTCCTACAATGAGCAGTTCTTC
TRBD2 | NA | TRBJ2-3 | TRBV6-5 | CASSPVAGRTDTQYF | TGTGCCAGCAGCCCCGTAGCGGGGCGCACAGATACGCAGTATTTT
NA | NA | TRBJ2-6 | TRBV20-1 | CSATKSSSGANVLTF | TGCAGTGCTACCAAATCTAGCTCTGGGGCCAACGTCCTGACTTTC
NA | few | TRBJ1-5 | TRBV6-2/TRBV6-3 | CASSAGFQPQHF | TGTGCCAGCAGCGCAGGGTTTCAGCCCCAGCATTTT
TRBD2 | NA | TRBJ2-5 | TRBV7-9 | CASGGSGISETQYF | TGTGCCTCGGGGGGTAGCGGGATTTCGGAGACCCAGTACTTC
NA | NA | TRBJ2-7 | TRBV7-9 | CAGSLGTGSNEQYF | TGTGCCGGCAGCTTAGGCACAGGGAGCAACGAGCAGTACTTC
TRBD2 | NA | TRBJ2-1 | TRBV7-2 | CASSPSQRGIYNEQFF | TGTGCCAGCAGCCCCAGCCAGCGGGGGATCTACAATGAGCAGTTCTTC
TRBD2 | few | TRBJ2-5 | TRBV11-2 | CASSLSRGSGGEETQYF | TGTGCCAGCAGCCTCTCGAGAGGTAGCGGGGGAGAAGAGACCCAGTACTTC
NA | few | TRBJ2-7 | TRBV4-3 | CASSLIRVRATYEQYF | TGCGCCAGCAGCCTGATTCGGGTCAGGGCGACCTACGAGCAGTACTTC
TRBD2 | NA | TRBJ2-1 | TRBV29-1 | CSVEGLAKRQFF | TGCAGCGTTGAAGGACTAGCGAAACGGCAGTTCTTC
NA | NA | TRBJ2-2 | TRBV5-1 | CASSFFPSRRSTGELFF | TGCGCCAGCAGCTTCTTCCCTTCGCGGCGCTCCACCGGGGAGCTGTTTTTT
NA | NA | TRBJ1-6 | TRBV6-5 | CASKDRNSPLHF | TGTGCCAGCAAAGACAGAAATTCACCCCTCCACTTT
NA | NA | TRBJ2-1 | TRBV9 | CASSGRVLPYNEQFF | TGTGCCAGCAGCGGTCGGGTCCTCCCCTACAATGAGCAGTTCTTC
TRBD2 | few | TRBJ2-3 | TRBV20-1 | CSARDDPGTGGGRTDTQYF | TGCAGTGCTAGAGACGACCCGGGGACTGGCGGGGGGCGCACGGATACGCAGTATTTT
NA | NA | TRBJ2-7 | TRBV3-1 | CASSQDRSPRYYEQYF | TGTGCCAGCAGCCAAGATCGTTCCCCCCGTTACTACGAGCAGTACTTC
TRBD2 | NA | TRBJ2-1 | TRBV28 | CASNPTSGRYYNEQFF | TGTGCCAGCAATCCCACTAGCGGGAGATACTACAATGAGCAGTTCTTC
NA | NA | TRBJ2-7 | TRBV20-1 | CSAAVGTTYEQYF | TGCAGTGCGGCGGTGGGTACTACCTACGAGCAGTACTTC
TRBD2 | NA | TRBJ2-1 | TRBV13 | CASSRGLVVEQFF | TGTGCCAGCAGCCGGGGACTAGTGGTTGAGCAGTTCTTC
NA | NA | TRBJ2-3 | TRBV15 | CATSRDQEQYF | TGTGCCACCAGCAGAGATCAGGAGCAGTATTTT
NA | many | TRBJ2-1 | TRBV27 | CASRTSFPYNEQFF | TGTGCCAGCCGAACTAGCTTCCCTTACAATGAGCAGTTCTTC
NA | few | TRBJ1-2 | TRBV5-4 | CASSFGPGQLGSYTF | NA
NA | NA | TRBJ2-1 | TRBV20-1 | CSASEWREQFF | TGCAGTGCTAGCGAATGGCGGGAGCAGTTCTTC
TRBD2 | once | TRBJ2-3 | TRBV7-9 | CASPPAGGVTDTQYF | TGTGCCAGCCCCCCAGCGGGAGGCGTCACAGATACGCAGTATTTT
NA | NA | TRBJ1-2 | TRBV11-2 | CASSPGLWETNYGYTF | TGTGCCAGCAGCCCAGGACTATGGGAAACTAACTATGGCTACACCTTC
NA | few | TRBJ1-4 | TRBV10-3 | CAAGGHLDEKLFF | TGTGCCGCCGGAGGGCACCTCGATGAAAAACTGTTTTTT
NA | NA | TRBJ2-3 | TRBV4-1 | CASSPLAITDTQYF | TGCGCCAGCAGCCCTCTAGCGATCACAGATACGCAGTATTTT
NA | few | TRBJ1-2 | TRBV14 | CASSQRSGNGYTF | TGTGCCAGCAGCCAGAGGAGCGGGAATGGCTACACCTTC
NA | once | TRBJ2-7 | TRBV4-1 | CTSSLRQSTYEQYF | TGCACCAGCAGCCTCCGACAGAGTACCTACGAGCAGTACTTC
NA | NA | TRBJ2-7 | TRBV6-2/TRBV6-3 | CASSYGRGRFSYEQYF | TGTGCCAGCAGTTACGGGAGGGGGCGGTTCTCCTACGAGCAGTACTTC
TRBD1 | few | TRBJ2-1 | TRBV20-1 | CSADLGQGAFNEQFF | TGCAGTGCAGACCTGGGACAGGGGGCGTTCAATGAGCAGTTCTTC
TRBD1 | few | TRBJ2-3 | TRBV6-1 | CASNNRGPTDTQYF | TGTGCCAGCAATAACAGGGGGCCAACAGATACGCAGTATTTT
NA | NA | TRBJ2-7 | TRBV6-6 | CASRSRLITYEQYF | TGTGCCAGCAGATCCAGGCTTATAACCTACGAGCAGTACTTC
NA | NA | TRBJ1-5 | TRBV4-1 | CASSLRAKGDQPQHF | TGCGCCAGCAGCCTAAGAGCAAAGGGAGATCAGCCCCAGCATTTT
NA | few | TRBJ1-2 | TRBV9 | CASNNLPVSYGYTF | TGTGCCAGCAACAATCTTCCGGTCTCCTATGGCTACACCTTC
TRBD2 | many | TRBJ2-5 | TRBV12-3/TRBV12-4 | CASGPSGGLETQYF | TGTGCCAGCGGGCCTAGCGGGGGGTTGGAGACCCAGTACTTC
TRBD2 | NA | TRBJ2-1 | TRBV7-2 | CASSSVGRTSADKEQFF | TGTGCCAGCAGCTCAGTGGGCCGTACTAGCGCCGACAAGGAGCAGTTCTTC
NA | NA | TRBJ1-5 | TRBV12-3/TRBV12-4 | CASTPQGMNQPQHF | TGTGCCAGCACCCCACAGGGTATGAATCAGCCCCAGCATTTT
NA | few | TRBJ2-3 | TRBV6-5 | CASSIRQSTDTQYF | TGTGCCAGCTCAATCCGCCAGTCCACAGATACGCAGTATTTT
TRBD2 | many | TRBJ2-3 | TRBV5-1 | CASSGSGSTDTQYF | TGTGCCAGCAGCGGTAGCGGGAGCACAGATACGCAGTATTTT
NA | NA | TRBJ1-2 | TRBV20-1 | CSARSRESGGYTF | TGCAGTGCTAGAAGCAGGGAGTCGGGAGGCTACACCTTC
NA | few | TRBJ1-2 | TRBV21-1 | CASSKDEGGSYGYTF | TGTGCCAGCAGCAAAGATGAGGGAGGGAGCTATGGCTACACCTTC
NA | few | TRBJ2-1 | TRBV5-1 | CASSLVWAGANSPSYNEQFF | TGCGCCAGCAGCTTGGTATGGGCAGGGGCTAATAGTCCGTCCTACAATGAGCAGTTCTTC
TRBD2 | NA | TRBJ2-7 | TRBV20-1 | CSARDPLAGENEQYF | TGCAGTGCTAGAGATCCGCTAGCGGGAGAGAATGAGCAGTACTTC
NA | few | TRBJ1-4 | TRBV27 | CASSRRDGEKLFF | TGTGCCAGCAGCCGTAGGGATGGTGAAAAACTGTTTTTT
TRBD2 | few | TRBJ2-1 | TRBV6-1 | CASSEALLAGRGEQFF | TGTGCCAGCAGTGAAGCGCTCCTAGCGGGTAGAGGTGAGCAGTTCTTC
NA | NA | TRBJ2-7 | TRBV10-3 | CAITPSGYNEQYF | TGTGCCATCACCCCGTCGGGTTACAATGAGCAGTACTTC
NA | few | TRBJ1-5 | TRBV6-6 | CASSDIWDSNNQPQHF | TGTGCCAGCAGCGATATCTGGGATTCCAACAATCAGCCCCAGCATTTT
TRBD1 | NA | TRBJ2-5 | TRBV7-2 | CASSPLTGANEQYF | TGTGCCAGCAGCCCTCTGACAGGGGCTAATGAGCAGTACTTC
NA | NA | TRBJ2-5 | TRBV19 | CASSMAGGAQYF | TGTGCCAGTAGTATGGCCGGCGGGGCGCAGTACTTC
TRBD1 | few | TRBJ1-4 | TRBV20-1 | CSARATGGYEKLFF | TGCAGTGCTAGAGCGACAGGGGGTTATGAAAAACTGTTTTTT
NA | NA | TRBJ2-3 | TRBV20-1 | CSARDLFASTDTQYF | TGCAGTGCTAGAGATCTTTTCGCCTCCACAGATACGCAGTATTTT
NA | NA | TRBJ2-3 | TRBV7-2 | CASSRPIPTDTQYF | TGTGCCAGCAGCCGCCCCATCCCCACAGATACGCAGTATTTT
NA | few | TRBJ2-7 | TRBV5-1 | CASSLEGPRSSYEQYF | TGCGCCAGCAGCTTGGAAGGTCCCCGCAGCTCCTACGAGCAGTACTTC
NA | NA | TRBJ2-3 | TRBV19 | CASSIDSGSIGTDTQYF | TGTGCCAGTAGTATAGATTCTGGCAGCATCGGCACAGATACGCAGTATTTT
NA | once | TRBJ2-7 | TRBV4-1 | CASSQMYGSYEQYF | TGCGCCAGCAGCCAAATGTATGGCTCCTACGAGCAGTACTTC